Each of the 23 T cell receptor beta chains below was sequenced from the same sample in a study of T cell responses to AZD1222 COVID-19 vaccine. TCRdb keeps only in-frame clones here, not all; method: immunoSEQ multiplex PCR. The data show about 120,000 clones, approximately 86% seen once. The sequences come from peripheral blood, collected on day 0 of AZD1222 vaccination. The receptors originated from an adult in good health.

The rearrangement joins TRBV7-2 to TRBJ1-2; tentative D call: TRBD1 (5 bases). The CDR3 is 19 amino acids. The ends were cut back, 4 bases at V and 0 bases at J, with 24 bases in the middle. Germline assignment: CDR1 SGHTA and CDR2 FQGNSA. The CDR3 sequence is CASSSPFQTVTGPNYGYTF. In DNA, the CDR3 is TGTGCCAGCAGCTCCCCCTTCCAGACAGTTACGGGTCCTAACTATGGCTACACCTTC.

V and J are TRBV9 and TRBJ2-5; D is possibly TRBD1 or TRBD2 (5 bases each). Germline values: CDR1 SGDLS, CDR2 YYNGEE. The V and J ends lost 3 bases and 5 bases respectively, with 14 bases between them. The CDR3 spans 14 residues. CDR3 amino acids: CASSARGSGETQYF. The CDR3 DNA follows: TGTGCCAGCAGCGCGAGGGGTTCGGGGGAGACCCAGTACTTC.

The rearrangement uses TRBV21-1 and TRBJ1-2; the table's TRBD1 call for D was not verified on the DNA. TRBV21-1 constitutes a pseudogene. CDR3 length: 19 residues. CDR3 DNA sequence: TGTGCCAGCAGCAAAAAGTGTCTTGTTCGGACAGTTAGGGACTATGGCTACACCTTC. Its translation: CASSKKCLVRTVRDYGYTF.

The chain joins TRBV6-1 to TRBJ1-2, with D maybe TRBD1 (6 bases). Germline V gene lookup returns CDR1 MNHNS and CDR2 SASEGT. The V end lost 0 bases, the J end lost 4 bases, and 12 bases lay between the germline ends. This CDR3 region has 15 residues. The CDR3 protein is CASSEASGRGYGYTF. The CDR3 region has the DNA TGTGCCAGCAGTGAAGCCAGTGGCAGGGGCTATGGCTACACCTTC.

This chain joins TRBV6-5 and TRBJ2-7; a weak D match, TRBD2 (5 bases). V lost 0 bases, J lost 3 bases, and 12 bases lay in between. This CDR3 is 15 amino acids long. Looked up from germline, CDR1 is MNHEY and CDR2 is SVGAGI. In nucleotides, the CDR3 is TGTGCCAGCAGTTACTCCCCGGCGGGTCTCTACGAGCAGTACTTC. Protein sequence: CASSYSPAGLYEQYF.

The genes are TRBV7-2 and TRBJ1-1; no definite D call. This CDR3 contains 15 residues. Trimming left V 5 bases short and J 2 bases short, with 15 bases between. In germline, CDR1 is SGHTA, CDR2 FQGNSA. This chain's CDR3 is CASSLTGGVNTEAFF. The CDR3 nucleotides read TGTGCCAGCAGCCTTACGGGCGGGGTAAACACTGAAGCTTTCTTT.

The chain links TRBV28 to TRBJ2-7, with TRBD2 matching over 7 bases. The CDR3 has 14 amino acids. V lost 5 bases and J lost 2; bases outside the gene matches: 6. The germline gives CDR1 MDHEN, CDR2 SYDVKM. CDR3 amino acids: CASSVTREAYEQYF. As DNA, the CDR3 is TGTGCCAGCAGTGTAACACGGGAGGCCTACGAGCAGTACTTC.

The chain couples TRBV12-3 or TRBV12-4 to TRBJ2-5; D may be TRBD1 or TRBD2 (5 bases each). Trimming took 7 bases from V and 5 from J, leaving 14 bases between them. There are 13 residues in the CDR3. The DNA of the CDR3 is TGTGCCAGCAAGGCCCAGGGAGTGGAGACCCAGTACTTC. Its protein is CASKAQGVETQYF.

The chain uses TRBV4-3 and TRBJ2-1; 7 bases are shared with TRBD2. V was pared by 1 base and J by 7 bases, with 13 bases of the junction left unmatched. There are 17 residues in the CDR3. Germline values: CDR1 LGHNA, CDR2 YSLEER. CDR3 coding DNA: TGCGCCAGCAGCCAAGCCATTCGGGGGGAGGGCCTTAATGAGCAGTTCTTC. Protein: CASSQAIRGEGLNEQFF.

The genes are TRBV28 and TRBJ2-2; maybe TRBD1 (6 bases). This CDR3 is 12 amino acids long. V was clipped by 9 bases and J by 5 bases, with 10 bases between them. Germline values: CDR1 MDHEN, CDR2 SYDVKM. The CDR3 nucleotides are TGTGCCAGTCTTCAGGGGACCGGGGAGCTGTTTTTT. Translating it yields CASLQGTGELFF.

V and J are TRBV7-9 and TRBJ2-5; possibly TRBD1 for D (5 bases). Germline CDR1 reads SEHNR; CDR2 reads FQNEAQ (reference sequence). This CDR3 is 15 amino acids long. Trimming removed 0 bases at V and 6 bases at J, with 14 bases between. The CDR3 DNA sequence: TGTGCCAGCAGCTTAGCTTCTGTCCAGGGTCAGACCCAGTACTTC. Protein sequence: CASSLASVQGQTQYF. Full variable domain (remainder filled in from reference TRBV7-9 and TRBJ2-5): DTGVSQNPRHKITKRGQNVTFRCDPISEHNRLYWYRQTLGQGPEFLTYFQNEAQLEKSRLLSDRFSAERPKGSFSTLEIQRTEQGDSAMYLCASSLASVQGQTQYFGPGTRLLVL.

The chain links TRBV30 to TRBJ2-1; 8 bases agree with TRBD2. V was clipped by 3 bases and J by 6 bases; unmatched bases: 4. The length of the CDR3 is 13 residues. CDR1 is GTSNPN, CDR2 SVGIG, per germline (reference sequence). The CDR3 nucleotides are TGTGCCTGGAGCGGACTAGCAGTCAATGAGCAGTTCTTC. This codes for CAWSGLAVNEQFF.

CDR3 nucleotides: TGTGCCAGTAGTATAACGCGCGGGGCAGGGGGCGTCGGCTATGGCTACACCTTC. The encoded protein is CASSITRGAGGVGYGYTF. The chain combines TRBV19 with TRBJ1-2; 8 nucleotides align to TRBD1. Germline CDR1 and CDR2: LNHDA and SQIVND (reference sequence). The CDR3 totals 18 residues. With 2 bases clipped from V and 4 bases from J, the junction kept 15 bases outside the gene matches. The full variable domain, in which reference TRBV19 and TRBJ1-2 provide the parts outside the CDR3, is DGGITQSPKYLFRKEGQNVTLSCEQNLNHDAMYWYRQDPGQGLRLIYYSQIVNDFQKGDIAEGYSVSREKKESFPLTVTSAQKNPTAFYLCASSITRGAGGVGYGYTFGSGTRLTVV.

The V gene is TRBV29-1, the J gene TRBJ2-7; a weak D match, TRBD2 (6 bases). V was shortened by 1 base and J by 7 bases, with 20 bases between the two germline ends. Germline CDR1 and CDR2: SQVTM and ANQGSEA. This CDR3 is built from 15 residues. The CDR3 region has the DNA TGCAGCGTTGAAGGGTATCACGGGACGGCGGGAGAGCAGTACTTC. This encodes CSVEGYHGTAGEQYF.

The gene calls are TRBV5-1 and TRBJ1-1; 9 nucleotides align to TRBD1. Germline-derived CDR1 and CDR2 are SGHRS and YFSETQ. The V and J ends lost 4 bases and 4 bases, in that order; junction bases with no gene match: 8. The CDR3 has 15 amino acids. CDR3 DNA sequence: TGCGCCAGCAGCCCGAACAGGGGGCAGAGCACTGAAGCTTTCTTT. Translated, it gives CASSPNRGQSTEAFF.

This clone appeared a single time. The chain recombines TRBV12-5 with TRBJ2-1, with D perhaps matching TRBD1 or TRBD2 (5 bases each). V was pared by 0 bases and J by 8 bases, with 20 bases between. The CDR3 has 17 residues. Germline CDR1 reads LGHNT; CDR2 reads FRNRAP. In nucleotides, the CDR3 is TGTGCTAGTGGTTTGGTGAGAGGGGCCCAGCCCAGGGATGAGCAGTTCTTC. It encodes CASGLVRGAQPRDEQFF.

The V call is TRBV12-3 or TRBV12-4, the J call TRBJ2-5; D may be TRBD2 (5 bases). Trimming stripped 3 bases from V and 7 bases from J, with 12 bases between. CDR3 length: 13 residues. The CDR3 DNA sequence: TGTGCCAGCAGTTTCGGCCTAGAGGGGACCCAGTACTTC. Translation: CASSFGLEGTQYF.

This clone was detected once. V and J are TRBV19 and TRBJ2-3; no clear D. Germline V lookup: CDR1 LNHDA, CDR2 SQIVND (reference sequence). This CDR3 has 12 amino acids. V shed 6 bases and J shed 6 bases, with 10 bases lying between them. In DNA form, the CDR3 reads TGTGCCAGTAGCCACCCGTGGGATACGCAGTATTTT. Protein sequence: CASSHPWDTQYF.

The chain carries TRBV2 and TRBJ1-2, with TRBD1 matching over 9 bases. Germline V lookup: CDR1 SNHLY, CDR2 FYNNEI. CDR3 size: 14 residues. V lost 6 bases and J lost 8; bases outside the gene matches: 10. CDR3 amino acids: CASRPRGQGKGYTF. CDR3 coding DNA: TGTGCCAGCAGGCCCCGTGGACAGGGGAAAGGCTACACCTTC.

The chain joins TRBV9 to TRBJ1-3, with no clear D. V was pared by 3 bases and J by 0 bases, with 7 bases between. The CDR3 has 14 amino acids. The V gene's germline CDR1 is SGDLS and CDR2 YYNGEE. The CDR3 bases are TGTGCCAGCAGCGGGGGTCGCTCTGGAAACACCATATATTTT. Protein: CASSGGRSGNTIYF.

The gene calls are TRBV13 and TRBJ1-2, with 8 positions matching TRBD1. CDR1 and CDR2 (germline): PRHDT, FYEKMQ (reference sequence). J lost 1 base, V lost 4 bases, and 2 bases had no gene match. The CDR3 loop spans 14 amino acids. This CDR3 is CASSSDRGNYGYTF. In DNA, the CDR3 is TGTGCCAGCAGCTCTGACAGGGGTAACTATGGCTACACCTTC.

The rearrangement joins TRBV19 to TRBJ2-2; D is possibly TRBD1 (5 bases). V lost 0 bases and J lost 6, with 11 bases in between. Per germline, CDR1 LNHDA and CDR2 SQIVND (reference sequence). The CDR3 length is 15 residues. Here the CDR3 reads CASSIDGKGPGELFF. CDR3 nucleotide sequence: TGTGCCAGTAGTATAGATGGAAAGGGGCCCGGGGAGCTGTTTTTT.

There are a few counts of this clone. The chain is built from TRBV14 and TRBJ2-6; no reliable D call. This CDR3 is built from 16 residues. Trimming cost V 2 bases and J 1 base, with 9 bases left between them. CDR1 is SGHDN, CDR2 FVKESK, per germline. The CDR3 sequence: CASSQLGYSGANVLTF. In DNA, the CDR3 is TGTGCCAGCAGCCAACTAGGGTATTCTGGGGCCAACGTCCTGACTTTC. Full variable domain (rest looked up from reference TRBV14 and TRBJ2-6): EAGVTQFPSHSVIEKGQTVTLRCDPISGHDNLYWYRRVMGKEIKFLLHFVKESKQDESGMPNNRFLAERTGGTYSTLKVQPAELEDSGVYFCASSQLGYSGANVLTFGAGSRLTVL.